These 8 T cell receptor beta chains were all obtained from the same sample, sequenced in a study of memory CD4+ T cells and cytomegalovirus serostatus (dated 2019 in TCRdb). Receptor amplification or capture employed the immunoSEQ multiplex PCR assay. Sourced from immuneACCESS, this table was stored by TCRdb with only in-frame sequences that have V and J called. A share of the clones is absent; for the studies checked, an unresolved V gene accounts for under half, and the remainder has no known explanation. The sample table holds tens of thousands of clones, of which around 80% were seen once. The leading ten clones occupy 2% of the sample. Single viable CD3+CD4+CD8-CD45RO+ cells were sorted as memory CD4+ T cells on a FACSAria II. The sequenced sample consisted of memory CD4+ T cells from blood. Source of these receptors: an adult in good health and CMV-seropositive.

This chain connects TRBV6-6 to TRBJ1-1; 7 positions match TRBD1. V lost 5 bases and J lost 1; bases outside the gene matches: 10. CDR3 size: 16 residues. Germline V lookup: CDR1 MNHNY, CDR2 SVGAGI (reference sequence). The CDR3, as DNA: TGTGCCAGCAGTCAGGGGGGGAGTGTCAGGAACACTGAAGCTTTCTTT. Translating gives CASSQGGSVRNTEAFF.

This rearrangement joins TRBV19 to TRBJ1-1, with D unresolved. This CDR3 spans 16 amino acids. Trimming left V 2 bases short and J 3 bases short, with 16 bases between. Germline CDR1 and CDR2: LNHDA and SQIVND (reference sequence). CDR3 DNA: TGTGCCAGTAGTATACCCCCCGCCGGGAGGGACACTGAAGCTTTCTTT. Amino acid sequence: CASSIPPAGRDTEAFF.

The V and J genes are TRBV7-9 and TRBJ1-1; the D is unclear. Germline CDR1 and CDR2: SEHNR and FQNEAQ (reference sequence). Trimming took off 3 bases at V and 5 bases at J, with 10 bases between the two ends. The CDR3 totals 13 residues. The CDR3 here is CASSLFEKTEAFF. The CDR3 nucleotides are TGTGCCAGCAGCTTGTTCGAGAAAACTGAAGCTTTCTTT. Full variable domain (remainder filled in from reference TRBV7-9 and TRBJ1-1): DTGVSQNPRHKITKRGQNVTFRCDPISEHNRLYWYRQTLGQGPEFLTYFQNEAQLEKSRLLSDRFSAERPKGSFSTLEIQRTEQGDSAMYLCASSLFEKTEAFFGQGTRLTVV.

This chain connects TRBV19 to TRBJ1-1; D gene uncertain. Trimming took off 0 bases at V and 8 bases at J, with 10 bases between the two ends. The CDR3 extends over 13 amino acids. Germline V CDR1 and CDR2: LNHDA, SQIVND (reference sequence). Here the CDR3 reads CASSIDGRREAFF. As DNA, the CDR3 is TGTGCCAGTAGTATAGACGGTCGCAGAGAAGCTTTCTTT. Full variable domain (missing parts from reference TRBV19 and TRBJ1-1): DGGITQSPKYLFRKEGQNVTLSCEQNLNHDAMYWYRQDPGQGLRLIYYSQIVNDFQKGDIAEGYSVSREKKESFPLTVTSAQKNPTAFYLCASSIDGRREAFFGQGTRLTVV.

This chain uses TRBV5-1 with TRBJ2-4; 11 nucleotides agree with TRBD2. CDR1 is SGHRS and CDR2 is YFSETQ in the germline V gene. This CDR3 spans 14 amino acids. The junction had 2 bases not matched to a gene; V was cut back by 3 bases and J by 6 bases. The CDR3 DNA sequence: TGCGCCAGCAGCTCCGGGACTAGCGGAAACATTCAGTACTTC. Amino acid sequence: CASSSGTSGNIQYF. Full variable domain (missing parts from reference TRBV5-1 and TRBJ2-4): KAGVTQTPRYLIKTRGQQVTLSCSPISGHRSVSWYQQTPGQGLQFLFEYFSETQRNKGNFPGRFSGRQFSNSRSEMNVSTLELGDSALYLCASSSGTSGNIQYFGAGTRLSVL.

The chain recombines TRBV7-6 with TRBJ2-2, with TRBD2 matching over 7 bases. There are 16 residues in the CDR3. V was pared by 1 base and J by 5 bases, with 7 bases of the junction left unmatched. The germline V gene has CDR1 SGHVS and CDR2 FNYEAQ. In DNA form, the CDR3 reads TGTGCCAGCAGCTTAGATATAAGCGGGGTGACCGGGGAGCTGTTTTTT. This encodes CASSLDISGVTGELFF.

In its sample, this clone was seen a few times. Other DNA sequences within the sample encode an identical CDR3. V and J are TRBV27 and TRBJ1-5; D ambiguous. V gave up 3 bases and J gave up 0 bases, with 6 bases separating them. The V gene's germline CDR1 is MNHEY and CDR2 SMNVEV (reference sequence). This CDR3 contains 14 residues. CDR3 in DNA: TGTGCCAGCAGTTTGGGATATAGCAATCAGCCCCAGCATTTT. It translates to CASSLGYSNQPQHF.

The gene calls are TRBV29-1 and TRBJ2-5, with 11 positions matching TRBD2. The germline gives CDR1 SQVTM, CDR2 ANQGSEA. This CDR3 region has 13 residues. With 4 bases clipped from V and 5 bases from J, the junction kept 3 bases outside the gene matches. CDR3 protein: CSVVAGGMETQYF. The CDR3 bases are TGCAGCGTTGTAGCGGGAGGGATGGAGACCCAGTACTTC. Drawing the rest from reference TRBV29-1 and TRBJ2-5, the complete variable domain is SAVISQKPSRDICQRGTSLTIQCQVDSQVTMMFWYRQQPGQSLTLIATANQGSEATYESGFVIDKFPISRPNLTFSTLTVSNMSPEDSSIYLCSVVAGGMETQYFGPGTRLLVL.